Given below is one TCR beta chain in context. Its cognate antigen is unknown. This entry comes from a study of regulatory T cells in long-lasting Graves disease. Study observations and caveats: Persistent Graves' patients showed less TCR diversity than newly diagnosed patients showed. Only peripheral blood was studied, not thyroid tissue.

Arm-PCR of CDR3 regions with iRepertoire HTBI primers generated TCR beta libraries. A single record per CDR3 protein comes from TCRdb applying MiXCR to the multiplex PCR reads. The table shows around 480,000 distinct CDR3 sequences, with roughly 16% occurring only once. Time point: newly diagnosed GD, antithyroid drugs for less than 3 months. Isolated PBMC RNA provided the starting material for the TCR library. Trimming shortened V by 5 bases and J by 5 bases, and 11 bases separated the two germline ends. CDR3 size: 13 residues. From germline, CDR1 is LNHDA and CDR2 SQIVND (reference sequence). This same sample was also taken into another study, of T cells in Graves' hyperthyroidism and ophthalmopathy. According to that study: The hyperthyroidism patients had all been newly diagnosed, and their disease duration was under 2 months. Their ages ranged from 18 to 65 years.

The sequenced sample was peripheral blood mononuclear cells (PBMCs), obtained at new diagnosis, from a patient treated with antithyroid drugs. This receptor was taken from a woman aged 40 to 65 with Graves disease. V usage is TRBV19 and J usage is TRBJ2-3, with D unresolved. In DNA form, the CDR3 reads TGTGCCAGTAGTGAGGAGATCAAAGATACGCAGTATTTT. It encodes CASSEEIKDTQYF.